These 14 T cell receptor beta chains were all obtained from the same sample, sequenced in a study of blood T cell repertoires in COVID-19. Sequenced by immunoSEQ multiplex PCR; TCRdb stores in-frame clones only, minus some. Of some 460,000 clones listed, roughly 90% were seen once; the top ten hold roughly 0.7%. The sample consisted of PBMCs or T cells enriched from blood (not recorded which). Receptor source: a woman younger than 30 who had recovered from COVID-19.

V gene TRBV4-2 combines with J gene TRBJ2-5, with D possibly TRBD2 on 5 matching bases. Germline assignment: CDR1 LGHNA and CDR2 YNFKEQ. CDR3 length: 16 amino acids. The ends were cut back, 3 bases at V and 3 bases at J, with 17 bases in the middle. The CDR3 DNA is TGTGCCAGCAGCCAGGAGGTATCAAATTCTGAAGAGACCCAGTACTTC. Protein sequence: CASSQEVSNSEETQYF.

The gene calls are TRBV27 and TRBJ2-7, with TRBD2 as a possible D gene (5 bases). V was shortened by 8 bases and J by 4 bases, with 15 bases between the two germline ends. Germline V gives CDR1 MNHEY, CDR2 SMNVEV (reference sequence). The CDR3 has 13 residues. CDR3 nucleotides: TGTGCCAGCCGGCGGGCGCCTGGGTACGAGCAGTACTTC. Translation: CASRRAPGYEQYF.

The rearrangement uses TRBV12-5 and TRBJ1-3; D is undetermined. The germline V gene encodes CDR1 LGHNT and CDR2 FRNRAP. The CDR3 runs to 13 residues. With 0 bases removed from V and 9 bases from J, the gap between germline ends came to 9 bases. CDR3 coding DNA: TGTGCTAGTGGTTTGGTACGAGTCCCCACCATATATTTT. This codes for CASGLVRVPTIYF.

The genes are TRBV5-1 and TRBJ2-3; possible D gene TRBD2, 7 bases. CDR3 length: 14 amino acids. The V end lost 3 bases, the J end lost 6 bases, and 14 bases lay between the germline ends. CDR1 and CDR2 from the germline V gene are SGHRS and YFSETQ. CDR3 coding DNA: TGCGCCAGCAGCTCAGTGGCGGGGGCGGATACGCAGTATTTT. Its translation: CASSSVAGADTQYF.

This clone was picked up one time. The V call is TRBV19, the J call TRBJ1-2; D call uncertain. The CDR3 extends over 15 amino acids. The V gene lost 5 bases and the J gene lost 2 bases, with 15 bases spanning the gap. The germline V gene encodes CDR1 LNHDA and CDR2 SQIVND (reference sequence). The CDR3 loop reads CASSPQEGFNYGYTF. The CDR3 nucleotides are TGTGCCAGTAGTCCTCAAGAGGGATTCAACTATGGCTACACCTTC.

The chain uses TRBV6-5 and TRBJ1-2; D may be TRBD1 (5 bases). Trimming removed 4 bases at V and 3 bases at J, with 12 bases between. The CDR3 contains 14 residues. Germline loops: CDR1 MNHEY, CDR2 SVGAGI. Here the CDR3 DNA reads TGTGCCAGCAGTTTCGGGGGAAATGACTATGGCTACACCTTC. Its protein product is CASSFGGNDYGYTF.

The chain uses TRBV29-1 and TRBJ2-1; 7 nucleotides agree with TRBD1. The junction had 6 bases not matched to a gene; V was cut back by 1 base and J by 3 bases. The CDR3 sequence is 15 residues long. Germline-derived CDR1 and CDR2 are SQVTM and ANQGSEA. The CDR3 reads CSVEGTTGYYNEQFF. In nucleotides, the CDR3 is TGCAGCGTTGAAGGTACGACAGGGTACTACAATGAGCAGTTCTTC.

The gene calls are TRBV5-1 and TRBJ1-4; 8 bases match TRBD1. Germline V gives CDR1 SGHRS, CDR2 YFSETQ. The CDR3 runs to 17 residues. The V gene end was trimmed by 3 bases and the J gene end by 5 bases; junction bases not matched to a gene: 12. The CDR3 DNA follows: TGCGCCAGCAGCTATGAATTCACGGGACAGGCAAATGAAAAACTGTTTTTT. Protein product: CASSYEFTGQANEKLFF.

The chain has TRBV2 and TRBJ2-3, with a possible D match to TRBD2 (6 bases). V lost 8 bases and J 2 bases, leaving 20 bases between the germline ends. Germline CDR1 reads SNHLY; CDR2 reads FYNNEI. CDR3 size: 16 residues. The CDR3 spells CASAIGGTSFTDTQYF. The CDR3 DNA is TGTGCCAGCGCGATCGGCGGGACCTCCTTCACAGATACGCAGTATTTT.

The chain is built from TRBV10-3 and TRBJ2-7; 7 bases fit TRBD1. CDR1 is ENHRY and CDR2 is SYGVKD in the germline V gene. With 2 bases clipped from V and 2 bases from J, the junction kept 3 bases outside the gene matches. This CDR3 spans 14 amino acids. This chain's CDR3 is CAISETGATYEQYF. Written as DNA, the CDR3 is TGTGCCATCAGTGAGACAGGGGCCACCTACGAGCAGTACTTC.

The chain joins TRBV7-6 to TRBJ2-1; D might be TRBD2 (5 bases). The CDR3 covers 15 residues. Germline loops: CDR1 SGHVS, CDR2 FNYEAQ. The germline V and J ends were trimmed by 1 base and 8 bases, with 15 bases remaining between them. CDR3 amino acids: CASSLVGPAGDEQFF. DNA for the CDR3: TGTGCCAGCAGCTTAGTGGGCCCGGCCGGGGATGAGCAGTTCTTC.

This chain connects TRBV6-5 to TRBJ2-3, with 7 bases that match TRBD2. The CDR3 covers 14 residues. The germline V gene has CDR1 MNHEY and CDR2 SVGAGI. V dropped 8 bases and J dropped 2; count of bases not matched to a gene: 7. CDR3: CASGRGGVTDTQYF. DNA of the CDR3: TGTGCCAGCGGGAGGGGAGGGGTCACAGATACGCAGTATTTT.

Comment on this clone: Different DNA sequences within this sample yield the same CDR3. Written as DNA, the CDR3 is TGTGCCAGTAGTATCTCGCGAAACACTGAAGCTTTCTTT. Translated, it gives CASSISRNTEAFF. This sequence joins TRBV19 and TRBJ1-1; D gene uncertain. The V end lost 3 bases, the J end lost 2 bases, and 7 bases lay between the germline ends. Germline loops: CDR1 LNHDA, CDR2 SQIVND (reference sequence). The CDR3 extends over 13 amino acids.

This chain links TRBV5-4 with TRBJ1-1, with no clear D. Germline-derived CDR1 and CDR2 are SGHNT and YYREEE (reference sequence). The CDR3 covers 14 residues. V was trimmed by 2 bases and J by 1 base, leaving 9 bases between them. CDR3 sequence: CASSFPGANTEAFF. CDR3 DNA: TGTGCCAGCAGCTTTCCGGGTGCGAACACTGAAGCTTTCTTT.